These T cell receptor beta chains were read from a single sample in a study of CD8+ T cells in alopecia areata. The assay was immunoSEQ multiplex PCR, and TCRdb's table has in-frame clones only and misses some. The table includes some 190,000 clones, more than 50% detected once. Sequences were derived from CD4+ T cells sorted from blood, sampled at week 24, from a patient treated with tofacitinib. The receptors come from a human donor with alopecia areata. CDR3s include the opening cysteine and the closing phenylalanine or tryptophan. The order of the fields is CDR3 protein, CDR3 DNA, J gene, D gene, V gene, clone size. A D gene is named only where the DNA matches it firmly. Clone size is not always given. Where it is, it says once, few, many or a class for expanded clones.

CASSAAGYEQFF | TGTGCCAGCAGTGCTGCTGGCTATGAGCAGTTCTTC | TRBJ2-1 | . | TRBV2 | .
CASSWGLANTGELFF | TGTGCCAGCAGCTGGGGACTAGCGAACACCGGGGAGCTGTTTTTT | TRBJ2-2 | TRBD2 | TRBV5-4 | .
CASSLPTGDYGYTF | TGCGCCAGCAGCTTACCGACAGGGGACTATGGCTACACCTTC | TRBJ1-2 | TRBD1 | TRBV5-1 | .
CSVASLERLGDTQYF | TGCAGCGTTGCTTCACTCGAACGGTTGGGGGATACGCAGTATTTT | TRBJ2-3 | . | TRBV29-1 | .
CAWSVQVSYEQYF | TGTGCCTGGAGTGTGCAGGTCTCCTACGAGCAGTACTTC | TRBJ2-7 | . | TRBV30 | .
CASSPHRDVDSPLHF | TGCGCCAGCAGCCCCCACCGGGACGTCGATTCACCCCTCCACTTT | TRBJ1-6 | . | TRBV4-3 | .
CSVQDPGAREKLFF | TGCAGCGTCCAAGACCCAGGGGCACGGGAAAAACTGTTTTTT | TRBJ1-4 | . | TRBV29-1 | medium-sized
CASSVDLSNEKLFF | TGTGCCAGCAGCGTAGACCTCTCTAATGAAAAACTGTTTTTT | TRBJ1-4 | . | TRBV9 | few
CASSTGQGVYGYTF | TGTGCCAGCAGTACCGGACAGGGGGTCTATGGCTACACCTTC | TRBJ1-2 | TRBD1 | TRBV27 | .
CAWSANRFTNEKLFF | TGTGCCTGGTCAGCCAACAGGTTTACTAATGAAAAACTGTTTTTT | TRBJ1-4 | . | TRBV30 | .
CAWSVQGTVGNQPQHF | TGTGCCTGGAGTGTACAGGGGACAGTAGGCAATCAGCCCCAGCATTTT | TRBJ1-5 | TRBD1 | TRBV30 | .
CASSTGPHTDTQYF | TGTGCCAGCAGTACAGGGCCTCACACAGATACGCAGTATTTT | TRBJ2-3 | . | TRBV25-1 | .
CASSPRQGRYYEQYF | TGTGCCAGCAGCCCGCGACAGGGGCGATACTACGAGCAGTACTTC | TRBJ2-7 | TRBD1 | TRBV7-9 | .
CASSLYWGREDTEAFF | TGTGCCAGCAGCTTGTACTGGGGGCGAGAGGACACTGAAGCTTTCTTT | TRBJ1-1 | . | TRBV5-6 | .
CAISEGANNEQFF | TGTGCCATCAGTGAGGGGGCAAACAATGAGCAGTTCTTC | TRBJ2-1 | . | TRBV10-3 | .
CSVEKRRDTQYF | TGCAGCGTTGAAAAGCGGAGGGATACGCAGTATTTT | TRBJ2-3 | . | TRBV29-1 | .
CASSLGRQETQYF | TGTGCCAGCAGCTTAGGAAGACAAGAGACCCAGTACTTC | TRBJ2-5 | . | TRBV7-8 | .
CASSHSNAEQYF | TGTGCCAGCAGCCACTCCAACGCCGAGCAGTACTTC | TRBJ2-7 | . | TRBV7-9 | .
CASSERHGSSHGYTF | TGTGCCAGCAGTGAAAGACACGGCTCCTCCCATGGCTACACCTTC | TRBJ1-2 | . | TRBV25-1 | .
CSVEAPGGGYTF | TGCAGCGTTGAAGCCCCAGGGGGCGGCTACACCTTC | TRBJ1-2 | TRBD1 | TRBV29-1 | once
CAISVGGMNTEAFF | TGTGCCATCAGTGTTGGGGGGATGAACACTGAAGCTTTCTTT | TRBJ1-1 | . | TRBV10-3 | few
CASSDAQGGYTF | TGTGCCAGCAGTGACGCACAGGGGGGCTACACCTTC | TRBJ1-2 | TRBD1 | TRBV25-1 | .
CASSYAGDGYTF | TGTGCCAGCAGTTACGCTGGGGATGGCTACACCTTC | TRBJ1-2 | . | TRBV6-5 | .
CASSLATGNNSPLHF | TGCGCCAGCAGCTTGGCCACAGGGAACAATTCACCCCTCCACTTT | TRBJ1-6 | . | TRBV5-1 | .
CASNLQPPQPQHF | TGTGCCAGCAATCTACAGCCGCCCCAGCCCCAGCATTTT | TRBJ1-5 | . | TRBV2 | once
CSVDLGAFNTEAFF | TGCAGCGTTGATCTTGGAGCCTTCAACACTGAAGCTTTCTTT | TRBJ1-1 | . | TRBV29-1 | .
CASSQEMSAKLGSGANVLTF | TGCGCCAGCAGCCAAGAAATGTCAGCCAAGCTCGGCTCTGGGGCCAACGTCCTGACTTTC | TRBJ2-6 | . | TRBV4-3 | .
CASSLDRNTGELFF | TGTGCCAGCAGCTTAGACCGCAACACCGGGGAGCTGTTTTTT | TRBJ2-2 | . | TRBV7-8 | .
CSVGLAGENIQYF | TGCAGCGTTGGCCTAGCGGGGGAAAACATTCAGTACTTC | TRBJ2-4 | TRBD2 | TRBV29-1 | few
CASHGRSGVVYEQYF | TGTGCCAGCCACGGGAGGAGCGGGGTAGTCTACGAGCAGTACTTC | TRBJ2-7 | TRBD2 | TRBV6-6 | .